The rows below give T cell receptor beta chains drawn from one sample of a study of blood T cells in healthy people across ages. TCRdb fed the 5' RACE reads into MiXCR, producing one record per CDR3 protein. The sample carries approximately 760,000 distinct CDR3 sequences, roughly 25% recorded once. These data are also associated with another study on T cells of mothers and their children.

The sequencing input was blood. The receptors come from a boy aged 5-17 years in good health. The CDR3 runs from the conserved cysteine through the conserved F or W. The order of the fields is V gene, J gene, CDR3 protein.

V gene: TRBV5-4; J gene: TRBJ2-7; CDR3 protein: CASSPGQITYEQYF
V gene: TRBV14; J gene: TRBJ2-2; CDR3 protein: CASSQLTSGGGLFF
V gene: TRBV29-1; J gene: TRBJ1-2; CDR3 protein: CSALTGGGGYTF
V gene: TRBV29-1; J gene: -; CDR3 protein: CSGGGTGAEQYF
V gene: TRBV4-1; J gene: TRBJ1-3; CDR3 protein: CASSQGGLTVSGNTIYF
V gene: TRBV5-6; J gene: TRBJ2-3; CDR3 protein: CASSLVDDTQYF
V gene: TRBV7-8; J gene: TRBJ2-7; CDR3 protein: CASSTDSFGEEYF
V gene: TRBV10-3; J gene: TRBJ2-4; CDR3 protein: CAISVGLAGVNIQYF
V gene: TRBV11-1; J gene: TRBJ2-2; CDR3 protein: CASSLKRLVTGELFF
V gene: TRBV29-1; J gene: TRBJ1-5; CDR3 protein: CSPVDRVDQPQHF
V gene: TRBV7-9; J gene: TRBJ2-5; CDR3 protein: CASSLRSSVEQYF
V gene: TRBV28; J gene: TRBJ2-7; CDR3 protein: CASRPGGTNYEQYF
V gene: TRBV4-3; J gene: TRBJ2-2; CDR3 protein: CASSQDMGSNTGELFF
V gene: TRBV7-9; J gene: -; CDR3 protein: CASSPPLFYEQYF
V gene: TRBV3-1; J gene: TRBJ1-4; CDR3 protein: CASSQDSTGANEKLFF
V gene: TRBV20-1; J gene: TRBJ2-7; CDR3 protein: CSARDLTGRVDEQYF
V gene: TRBV21-1; J gene: TRBJ2-1; CDR3 protein: CASSKVGTGAYNEQFF
V gene: TRBV27; J gene: TRBJ2-2; CDR3 protein: CASPPGEELFF